This T cell receptor beta chain was sequenced during a study of shared clonotypes between healthy human individuals. Overall study findings and caveats: Naive subsets generally exceeded memory subsets in estimated richness.

The CDR3 spans 15 residues. The V end lost 5 bases, the J end lost 4 bases, and 17 bases lay between the germline ends. The germline V gene encodes CDR1 SNHLY and CDR2 FYNNEI. Comments on this clone: Its specificity is not known.

The data were produced by immunoSEQ multiplex PCR, yet TCRdb's version contains in-frame clones alone and is incomplete. The sample holds over 950,000 clones, roughly 80% seen once. This chain links TRBV2 with TRBJ2-5; perhaps TRBD1 as D (6 bases). Sequencing input: memory CD4+ T cells from PBMCs. Subset noted: CD45RA-negative fraction. The TCR originated in a young man in good health. Some clones in this sample may be carry-over from other donors' samples. This chain's CDR3 is CASSLRNRVGETQYF. In DNA form, the CDR3 reads TGTGCCAGCAGTCTCAGAAACAGGGTAGGAGAGACCCAGTACTTC. The entire variable domain, with the rest obtained from reference TRBV2 and TRBJ2-5, is as follows: EPEVTQTPSHQVTQMGQEVILRCVPISNHLYFYWYRQILGQKVEFLVSFYNNEISEKSEIFDDQFSVERPDGSNFTLKIRSTKLEDSAMYFCASSLRNRVGETQYFGPGTRLLVL.